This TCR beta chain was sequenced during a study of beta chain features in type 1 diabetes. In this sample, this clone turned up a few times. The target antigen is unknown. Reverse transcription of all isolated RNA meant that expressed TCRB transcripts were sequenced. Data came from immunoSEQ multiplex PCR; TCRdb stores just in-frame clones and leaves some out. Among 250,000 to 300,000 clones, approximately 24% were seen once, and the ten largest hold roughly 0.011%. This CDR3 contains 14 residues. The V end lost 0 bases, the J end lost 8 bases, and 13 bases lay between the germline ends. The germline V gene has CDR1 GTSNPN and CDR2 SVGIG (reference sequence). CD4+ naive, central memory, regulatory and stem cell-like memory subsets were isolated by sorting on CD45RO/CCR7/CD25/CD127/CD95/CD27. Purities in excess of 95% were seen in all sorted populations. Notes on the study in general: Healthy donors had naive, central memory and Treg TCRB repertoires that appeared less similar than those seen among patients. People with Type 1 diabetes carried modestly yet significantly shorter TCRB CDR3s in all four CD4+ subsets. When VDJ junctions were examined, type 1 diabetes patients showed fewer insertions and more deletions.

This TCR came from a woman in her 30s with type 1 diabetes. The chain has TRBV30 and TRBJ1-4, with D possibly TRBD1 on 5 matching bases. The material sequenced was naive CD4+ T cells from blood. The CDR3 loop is CAWSVWQGPEKLFF. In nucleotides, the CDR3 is TGTGCCTGGAGTGTCTGGCAGGGTCCGGAAAAACTGTTTTTT.